This is a list of T cell receptor beta chains from one sample in a study of tumor-infiltrating lymphocytes in primary liver carcinoma. TCRdb recomputed calls from the multiplex PCR reads with MiXCR, one row per CDR3 protein. Of approximately 46,000 distinct CDR3 sequences listed, roughly 74% were seen once; the top ten hold about 38%. Sequencing was carried out using tumor-adjacent normal liver tissue. All receptors derive from a woman aged 30 to 39 with primary liver carcinoma and hepatitis B virus infection. Both conserved end residues are part of each CDR3. The order of the fields is D gene, clone size, J gene, V gene, CDR3 DNA, CDR3 protein. The D gene is left open where the match is weak. For some rows the clone size is stated as once, few or many, or as a class when expanded; others skip it.

.,.,TRBJ2-7,TRBV14,TGTGCCAGCAGCCAAGCTATCCTACGAGAGTACTTC,CASSQAILREYF
.,.,TRBJ2-2,TRBV5-6,TGTGCCAGCAGTTGGGGGTCAAGAATCGGGGAGCTGTTTTTT,CASSWGSRIGELFF
.,once,TRBJ2-3,TRBV4-3,TGCTCCAGCAGCCAGTCGGTCTGGCTGGGTGAGCCCGATGATATGCAGTATTTT,CSSSQSVWLGEPDDMQYF
.,.,TRBJ2-6,TRBV29-1,TGCAGTGTTGGAGCGTGGTCTGGGGCCAACGTCCTGACTTTC,CSVGAWSGANVLTF
TRBD2,many,TRBJ2-2,TRBV12-3/TRBV12-4,TGTGCCAGCACCCCGGGACTAGCGGGATACACCGGGGAGCTGTTTTTT,CASTPGLAGYTGELFF
.,.,TRBJ2-7,TRBV24-1,TGTGCCACCACTGCCCTTCCACACGGAGTCTCCTACGTGCAGTACTTC,CATTALPHGVSYVQYF
.,.,TRBJ1-2,TRBV11-2,TGTGCCAGCACTCAGGGAAGGGGTTGTGGCTACACCTTC,CASTQGRGCGYTF
.,.,TRBJ2-5,TRBV29-1,TGCAGCGTTGACCGGGCAGGGCAGGTGACCCAGTACTTC,CSVDRAGQVTQYF
.,.,TRBJ2-3,TRBV6-2/TRBV6-3,TGTGCCAACAGTTCCTACACATATACGCAGTATTTT,CANSSYTYTQYF
TRBD2,.,TRBJ2-3,TRBV7-9,TGTGCCAGCAGCCCATCAACGACAGCGGGAGGCCCGGCAGATACGCACTATTTT,CASSPSTTAGGPADTHYF